Listed here are 21 T cell receptor beta chains from one sample, sequenced in a study of CD8 T cells in ankylosing spondylitis. MiXCR, applied by TCRdb to the 5' RACE reads, yields one record per CDR3 protein. The sample consists of 250,000 to 400,000 distinct CDR3 sequences, roughly 10% of them appearing once. Sequenced: blood, either unsorted or a sorted T cell fraction (not recorded which). These receptors came from a female donor with ankylosing spondylitis or in good health (not recorded which).

This clonotype has at least ten counts. The rearrangement joins TRBV20-1 to TRBJ2-7, with D hard to call. The CDR3 contains 13 residues. Germline V gene lookup returns CDR1 DFQATT and CDR2 SNEGSKA (reference sequence). CDR3 loop: CSSARANSYEQYF. CDR3 bases: TGCAGCTCAGCCCGGGCTAACTCCTACGAGCAGTACTTC.

This clonotype occurred many times. V gene TRBV20-1 combines with J gene TRBJ2-7, with D possibly called TRBD1 or TRBD2 (5 bases each). The V gene lost 3 bases and the J gene lost 2 bases, with 11 bases spanning the gap. The germline V gene encodes CDR1 DFQATT and CDR2 SNEGSKA (reference sequence). This CDR3 is built from 13 residues. This CDR3 is CSASFGDPYEQYF. The CDR3 DNA reads TGCAGTGCTAGCTTCGGGGACCCCTACGAGCAGTACTTC.

This chain links TRBV11-2 with TRBJ2-1, with 10 bases matching TRBD2. CDR1 and CDR2 from the germline V gene are SGHAT and FQNNGV. J was trimmed by 1 base and V by 0 bases; bases with no gene match: 3. This CDR3 has 17 residues. The CDR3 spells CASSLELAGGSYNEQFF. In DNA form, the CDR3 reads TGTGCCAGCAGCTTAGAATTAGCGGGAGGTTCCTACAATGAGCAGTTCTTC.

Ten or more counts support this clonotype. V and J are TRBV10-3 and TRBJ1-6, with TRBD1 identical over 9 bases. Germline V gene lookup returns CDR1 ENHRY and CDR2 SYGVKD. Trimming at V came to 1 base and at J to 5 bases, leaving 6 bases not matched to a gene. This CDR3 has 17 amino acids. CDR3 nucleotide sequence: TGTGCCATCAGTGAGTGGGGACAGGGAAGCAATAATTCACCCCTCCACTTT. It codes for CAISEWGQGSNNSPLHF.

Concerning this clonotype itself: A much larger clone sits a single nucleotide away, making a read error possible. The chain links TRBV27 to TRBJ1-3; TRBD1 aligns across 7 bases. Germline-derived CDR1 and CDR2 are MNHEY and SMNVEV (reference sequence). The CDR3 runs to 12 residues. The CDR3 loop is CATSTGKGTTYF. CDR3 DNA: TGTGCCACCTCGACAGGGAAGGGTACCACATATTTT.

The chain uses TRBV20-1 and TRBJ2-7; TRBD2 matches 8 bases. Germline V gene lookup returns CDR1 DFQATT and CDR2 SNEGSKA (reference sequence). J gave up 4 bases and V 0 bases, and 17 bases lay outside the gene matches. The CDR3 is 18 residues long. Here the CDR3 reads CSAREPRWSGRLQYEQYF. In nucleotides, the CDR3 is TGCAGTGCTAGAGAACCCCGCTGGAGCGGGAGACTCCAATACGAGCAGTACTTC.

The gene calls are TRBV5-1 and TRBJ2-1; TRBD1 agrees at 10 bases. V gave up 4 bases and J gave up 0 bases; unmatched junction bases: 16. The CDR3 has 20 residues. Germline CDR1 and CDR2: SGHRS and YFSETQ. CDR3 DNA sequence: TGCGCCAGCAGCGCCCGGGACAGGGGAAACCCCATGAGCTCCTACAATGAGCAGTTCTTC. Translating gives CASSARDRGNPMSSYNEQFF.

This clonotype showed up just once. The chain employs TRBV18 and TRBJ2-7; 7 bases align to TRBD1. Germline lookup yields CDR1 KGHSH and CDR2 LQKENI. The J segment lost 6 bases and the V segment lost 3 bases, leaving 5 bases of the junction unmatched. This CDR3 is built from 13 residues. The CDR3 DNA reads as TGTGCCAGCTCACCCGGGACAGACAGCGAGCAGTACTTC. Translated: CASSPGTDSEQYF. Full variable domain (outside the CDR3, taken from reference TRBV18 and TRBJ2-7): NAGVMQNPRHLVRRRGQEARLRCSPMKGHSHVYWYRQLPEEGLKFMVYLQKENIIDESGMPKERFSAEFPKEGPSILRIQQVVRGDSAAYFCASSPGTDSEQYFGPGTRLTVT.

This clonotype was counted many times. This sequence joins TRBV29-1 and TRBJ1-2; D may be TRBD1 (5 bases). The germline V gene has CDR1 SQVTM and CDR2 ANQGSEA. CDR3 length: 17 residues. Trimming left V 4 bases short and J 3 bases short, with 24 bases between. The CDR3 DNA is TGCAGCGTTGTTTGGCGAACTATACAGGTGGGGGACTATGGCTACACCTTC. As protein: CSVVWRTIQVGDYGYTF. Supplemented by reference TRBV29-1 and TRBJ1-2, the full variable domain reads SAVISQKPSRDICQRGTSLTIQCQVDSQVTMMFWYRQQPGQSLTLIATANQGSEATYESGFVIDKFPISRPNLTFSTLTVSNMSPEDSSIYLCSVVWRTIQVGDYGYTFGSGTRLTVV.

The sample holds many counts of this clonotype. This chain connects TRBV29-1 to TRBJ2-1; D may be TRBD2 (6 bases). The CDR3 runs to 13 residues. CDR1 SQVTM and CDR2 ANQGSEA come from the germline V gene. V was cut by 7 bases and J by 9 bases, with 19 bases left in between. This CDR3 is CSADGTLEGEQFF. The CDR3 DNA reads TGCAGCGCCGATGGGACTCTAGAGGGTGAGCAGTTCTTC.

The chain couples TRBV30 to TRBJ2-2; 7 bases line up with TRBD2. CDR3 length equals 14 residues. Germline V lookup: CDR1 GTSNPN, CDR2 SVGIG (reference sequence). J gave up 5 bases and V 2 bases, and 5 bases lay outside the gene matches. The CDR3 is CAWSSLAATGELFF. The DNA for the CDR3 is TGTGCCTGGAGTAGTCTAGCGGCTACCGGGGAGCTGTTTTTT.

This clonotype was seen repeatedly, ten times or more. The chain recombines TRBV15 with TRBJ1-3; no clear D gene. This CDR3 has 16 residues. Per the germline V gene, CDR1 is LNHNV and CDR2 is YYDKDF (reference sequence). The V gene lost 0 bases and the J gene lost 4 bases, with 13 bases spanning the gap. CDR3 protein: CATSRDLAGTGNTIYF. The CDR3 nucleotides read TGTGCCACCAGCAGAGATCTGGCTGGTACCGGAAACACCATATATTTT.

The chain joins TRBV10-3 to TRBJ2-7; a possible D gene is TRBD2 (6 bases). Trimming stripped 3 bases from V and 2 bases from J, with 20 bases between. In germline, CDR1 is ENHRY, CDR2 SYGVKD. This CDR3 has 17 amino acids. The CDR3 protein is CAISDPGEEKRPYEQYF. CDR3 DNA sequence: TGTGCCATCAGTGACCCGGGAGAGGAGAAAAGGCCCTACGAGCAGTACTTC.

This clonotype has only a few counts. The V and J genes are TRBV12-3 or TRBV12-4 and TRBJ2-7; tentative D call: TRBD2 (5 bases). The CDR3 totals 14 residues. Trimming took off 7 bases at V and 7 bases at J, with 20 bases between the two ends. The CDR3 loop is CASTQLGKKEEQYF. CDR3 coding DNA: TGTGCCAGCACCCAACTAGGGAAAAAGGAGGAGCAGTACTTC.

At least ten counts were recorded for this clonotype. The chain combines TRBV20-1 with TRBJ1-2, with D maybe TRBD1 (5 bases). V was clipped by 3 bases and J by 1 base, with 12 bases between them. Germline V gene lookup returns CDR1 DFQATT and CDR2 SNEGSKA (reference sequence). The CDR3 runs to 14 residues. CDR3 amino acids: CSASGADYNYGYTF. For the CDR3, the DNA is TGCAGTGCTAGCGGGGCGGATTATAACTATGGCTACACCTTC.

This clonotype was counted a few times. This rearrangement joins TRBV7-8 to TRBJ1-5; a possible D gene is TRBD1 (6 bases). Germline V CDR1 and CDR2: SGHVS, FQNEAQ. V lost 1 base, J lost 1 base, and 11 bases lay in between. The CDR3 runs to 16 residues. Here the CDR3 DNA reads TGTGCCAGCAGCTTAGGGGGGCGGGCAAGCAATCAGCCCCAGCATTTT. Translated: CASSLGGRASNQPQHF.

This clonotype was seen at least ten times. The rearrangement uses TRBV20-1 and TRBJ1-5; 8 bases are a match to TRBD1. With 0 bases clipped from V and 4 bases from J, the junction kept 8 bases outside the gene matches. This CDR3 region has 16 residues. From germline, CDR1 is DFQATT and CDR2 SNEGSKA (reference sequence). The CDR3 DNA is TGCAGTGCTAGAGACGATACCGGGACAGGTAATCAGCCCCAGCATTTT. Its protein product is CSARDDTGTGNQPQHF.

This clonotype was observed at least ten times. V is TRBV6-5 and J is TRBJ1-3; no firm D call. The germline gives CDR1 MNHEY, CDR2 SVGAGI. The CDR3 runs 16 residues. Trimming shortened V by 0 bases and J by 2 bases, and 11 bases separated the two germline ends. CDR3 sequence reads: CASSYSEMVTGNTIYF. The DNA for the CDR3 is TGTGCCAGCAGTTACTCGGAGATGGTTACTGGAAACACCATATATTTT.

The table lists this clonotype with many counts. The chain carries TRBV12-3 or TRBV12-4 and TRBJ2-2; 10 nucleotides align to TRBD1. This CDR3 is built from 15 residues. V was clipped by 7 bases and J by 9 bases; unmatched bases: 11. DNA of the CDR3: TGTGCCAGCACCGACTCGGGACAGGGGATTTGGGAGCTGTTTTTT. It is translated as CASTDSGQGIWELFF.

The V call is TRBV11-2, the J call TRBJ2-3; 9 nucleotides align to TRBD2. There are 20 residues in the CDR3. Germline CDR1 SGHAT, CDR2 FQNNGV. V dropped 3 bases and J dropped 9; count of bases not matched to a gene: 25. As DNA, the CDR3 is TGTGCCAGCAGCTTTTCTCGGTCTATGGGCGGGAGGGCCAACCGTGAGACGCAGTATTTT. Its protein is CASSFSRSMGGRANRETQYF.

J is TRBJ2-1 and V is TRBV5-5, with D unclear. The CDR3 extends over 13 amino acids. In germline, CDR1 is SGHKS, CDR2 YYEKEE (reference sequence). Trimming cost V 0 bases and J 7 bases, with 8 bases left between them. The CDR3, as DNA: TGTGCCAGCAGCTTGGTAGGGCAGAATGAGCAGTTCTTC. This translates into CASSLVGQNEQFF.